The present T cell receptor (beta chain) was sequenced within a study of cytomegalovirus exposure and HLA in healthy donors (dated by TCRdb to 2016 to 2017). Some background on the complete study: An earlier analysis of 587 of the donors reported over 250 Gb of sequence data and roughly 120 million unique TCR beta sequences obtained from approximately 180 million T cells. Besides the first cohort of approximately 670 subjects, a separate validation cohort made up of 90 to 150 different subjects was used. The aim of the study was to test whether cataloging public T cell receptors could identify signatures of past pathogen exposure. Of the 398 genotyped donors, approximately 80% were placed in the genetic ancestry cluster associated with self-reported Caucasian donors. Genome-wide SNP genotypes for about 65% of the 666 donors were used in a later genetic analysis, which treated that subset as a discovery cohort. Because of strong linkage in the cohort, 4 to 6 DR-DQ haplotypes were treated as single units for association and clustering. In a later analysis, previously published TCR beta repertoires from 670 or so donors were re-analyzed and high-resolution HLA genotyping was added so that TCR occurrence patterns could be studied. Donor age, sex, ethnicity and CMV serostatus were collected together with the repertoire data. Typing coverage differed by locus: A, B, C, DRB1 and DQB1 were typed in roughly 620-630 donors, DQA1 in 500 to 550, DPA1 in roughly 590, and DPB1 in just under 480. Rather than using new phenotypic data, the later analysis identified candidate immune exposures from TCR beta sequences and from how often those sequences occurred across donors. Among a few hundred genotyped donors of the cohort, an average of approximately 230,000 unique TCR beta nucleotide sequences were sequenced per donor, 15% to 20% of them non-productive. All discovery cohort repertoires had been generated on a single sequencing platform. About 330 gigabases of sequencing data and about 92 million unique TCR sequences made up an early release that covered 500 to 650 HLA-typed donors. The T cell repertoires of about 700 subjects were profiled by immunosequencing and related to cytomegalovirus serostatus. The study combined high-throughput TCR immunosequencing, statistical association of individual TCRs with disease status, and machine learning to predict cytomegalovirus infection status. An earlier analysis of fewer than 750 of the donors used high-throughput TCR beta sequencing to judge whether each TCR beta V gene segment behaved as functional or pseudogenic. Class I and class II HLA loci were covered by the typing at four-digit resolution.

The cohort comprised 710 or so healthy bone marrow donors. All cohort members were sampled while nominally healthy, although unrecorded immune exposures were likely present. The donor was CMV seronegative and was included in the group of a few hundred seronegative cohort members. Every donor gave a peripheral blood sample, and the peripheral blood mononuclear cells from that sample were used for TCR beta sequencing. The Qiagen DNeasy Blood Extraction Kit was used to extract genomic DNA from the blood cell samples. The germline V end is reduced by 5 bases and the J end by 4 bases; junction bases left unmatched: 6. Based on the germline V gene (reference sequence), the CDR1 and CDR2 sequences are SSHAT and FNYEAQ. The CDR3 runs 14 amino acids, cysteine and phenylalanine included. Only CDR3 DNA is held: 42 bases, read in frame from base 1. The paper's findings and limits, for the study overall: In a later analysis, HLA-associated TCR beta chains were found to be more clonally expanded and to have lower generation probabilities than equally common non-associated chains. Compared with the roughly 670-donor mean, donors in an Asian-associated ancestry cluster had fewer N-insertions in productive TCRs, according to a later genetic analysis. In vitro tests confirmed that a few of the cytomegalovirus-associated TCR beta chains recognize cytomegalovirus antigens. In a later analysis, most CMV-associated TCR beta chains were found to appear HLA-restricted, with HLA associations seemingly driven largely by CMV exposure. A later analysis reported that several top co-occurrence clusters appeared linked to parvovirus B19, influenza, CMV and Epstein-Barr virus. The sequencing pipeline was judged likely to have produced a cluster of highly shared sequence variants as a technical artifact. Most TCR sequences were observed very rarely across donors, whereas some public TCRs were present in many individuals. Because HLA typing was unavailable for some donors at each locus, only the typed subset was used in association tests. A further reported finding was that TCR beta sequences accurately predicted the HLA-A and HLA-B alleles for most subjects in the first cohort. A total of 164 TCR beta chains were listed by the study as associated with cytomegalovirus. The cohort was sequenced for TCR beta chains only, and without alpha or paired-chain data the features that could be detected were limited. Because counts were too low, seventeen rarely observed V segments, including chromosome 9 orphons, were left out of the earlier analysis of 587 of the donors. A later analysis found that TCR association rates varied across HLA loci, with DRB1 alleles showing the most associated TCRs and HLA-C alleles the fewest. According to the authors, the approach could potentially be generalized to other disease states and immunological phenotypes. Correlated functional status among segregating V segments might reflect linkage disequilibrium, but an unknown experimental factor could not be ruled out. At a false discovery rate of 0.05, a later analysis linked 16,951 TCR beta sequences to specific HLA alleles. When HLA alleles, especially DR and DQ, strongly co-occurred, attributing TCR associations to individual alleles was difficult. In both the original and validation cohorts, the classifier was reported to diagnose cytomegalovirus status with high specificity and sensitivity. Some IMGT-functional V segments, including TRBV6-2 and TRBV6-3, could not be distinguished by the 87-base-pair reads and were therefore excluded. The only immune exposure information available for the cohort was CMV serostatus. Roughly uniform sequencing depth across donors was assumed in presence/absence analyses, although this assumption may not hold. In an earlier analysis of approximately 600 of the donors, most TCR beta V segments were observed in productive rearrangements about 90% or about 30% of the time, broadly matching IMGT annotations. In a later genetic analysis, a missense DCLRE1C variant was associated with V-gene and J-gene trimming of TCR beta chains, and the association was replicated in an independent cohort.

The library was made by the immunoSEQ multiplex PCR assay. For the multiplex PCR, a mixture combining 60 forward primers for TCR Vbeta segments and 13 reverse primers for TCR Jbeta segments was used. Amplification of the CDR3 region of rearranged TCR beta genes was performed with a multiplex PCR assay on genomic DNA. Amplified TCR beta libraries were sequenced as 87-base-pair reads on the Illumina HiSeq System. The authors' pipeline ran thus. A later analysis tallied 75 million to 85 million unique TCR beta chains across the 666 repertoires, and about 12 million of those chains were shared by two or more donors. A nearest-neighbor algorithm error-corrected the raw reads and collapsed the reads into unique sequences, merging closely related sequences to remove PCR and sequencing errors. To assign V, D and J gene segments, CDR3 sequences were aligned to IMGT reference sequences. For a sequence to be retained, a match of at least six nucleotides to both a V gene segment and a J gene segment was required. Rearrangements were called productive when the CDR3 lacked stop codons and stayed in frame with V and J; all others were non-productive. CDR3 was defined by IMGT convention, running from the second conserved V-encoded cysteine to the conserved J-encoded phenylalanine. The earlier analysis of about 530 of the donors excluded any sequence lacking an unambiguous match to a single V gene segment. An earlier analysis of fewer than 750 of the donors called V segments functional above 56.7% productive rearrangements and segregating when the between-donor standard deviation exceeded 5%. A statistical classification framework was built to diagnose cytomegalovirus status from the catalog of TCR beta chain sequences. In a later analysis, TCR nucleotide sequences were compared against IMGT/GENE-DB human TR gene sequences so that V and J genes could be assigned. Using the TCRdist pipeline, a later analysis assigned CDR3 sequences along with most-parsimonious VDJ recombination scenarios. A later analysis defined each TCR beta chain by its CDR3 amino acid sequence plus V-gene family, and excluded reads lacking a unique V-gene family. To address suspected cross-contamination and a sequencing artifact, a later analysis removed several hundred highly shared, low-generation-probability nucleotide sequences. In a later analysis, a clonal expansion index for each public chain was calculated from normalized within-repertoire ranks of inferred template counts. A later analysis computed generation probabilities with a VDJ recombination model fitted to out-of-frame rearrangements, and checked the results against IGoR. In a later analysis, hypergeometric tests were used to score TCR-TCR, TCR-HLA and TCR-CMV co-occurrence, with a repertoire-size bias correction applied to TCR pairs. To estimate false discovery rates, a later analysis permuted the HLA or CMV assignments 20 times. In a later analysis, co-occurring TCRs were grouped with DBSCAN, and TCRdist sequence similarity was added when clustering was performed within HLA-allele-positive subsets. Repertoires with fewer than 30,000 or more than 120,000 public chains, plus five repertoires with anomalous nucleotide sharing, were excluded from co-occurrence clustering. TCRdb obtained this table from immuneACCESS and retained in-frame rearrangements with V and J assigned. These tables miss some clones; where compared with another copy, unresolved V genes account for less than half of the shortfall, and the remainder is unexplained. From that table come the V and J calls and clone size; the DNA was used to work out D and trimming. The sample table lists under 150,000 clones, about 74% of them with a count of one. About 3% of the sample goes to the ten largest clones.

This clone was observed once. Its antigen specificity is not known. No per-base quality is available; no much larger clone lies one base away. What was sequenced was PBMCs. Rearrangement joined TRBV7-7 to TRBJ2-3; 7 bases in the middle match TRBD1. The receptor was isolated from a man aged 25 to 40 in good health and CMV-seronegative. The CDR3 has the sequence CASSPTGPPDTQYF. The nucleotide sequence reads TGTGCCAGCAGCCCGACAGGGCCCCCAGATACGCAGTATTTT.